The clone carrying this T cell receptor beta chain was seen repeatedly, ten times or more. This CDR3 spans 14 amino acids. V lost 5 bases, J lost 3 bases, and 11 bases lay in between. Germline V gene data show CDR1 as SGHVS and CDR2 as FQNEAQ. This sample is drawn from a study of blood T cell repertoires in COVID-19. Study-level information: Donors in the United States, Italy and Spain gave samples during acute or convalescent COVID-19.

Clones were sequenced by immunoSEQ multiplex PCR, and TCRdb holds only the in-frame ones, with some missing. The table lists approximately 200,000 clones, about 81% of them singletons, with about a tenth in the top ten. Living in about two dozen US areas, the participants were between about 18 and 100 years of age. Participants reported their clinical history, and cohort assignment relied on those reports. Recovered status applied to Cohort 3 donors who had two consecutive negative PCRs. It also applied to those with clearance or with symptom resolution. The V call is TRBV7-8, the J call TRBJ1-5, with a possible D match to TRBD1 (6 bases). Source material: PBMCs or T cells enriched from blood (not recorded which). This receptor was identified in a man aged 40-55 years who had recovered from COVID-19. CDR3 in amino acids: CASSLRQVNQPQHF. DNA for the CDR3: TGTGCCAGCAGCCTCCGACAGGTCAATCAGCCCCAGCATTTT.